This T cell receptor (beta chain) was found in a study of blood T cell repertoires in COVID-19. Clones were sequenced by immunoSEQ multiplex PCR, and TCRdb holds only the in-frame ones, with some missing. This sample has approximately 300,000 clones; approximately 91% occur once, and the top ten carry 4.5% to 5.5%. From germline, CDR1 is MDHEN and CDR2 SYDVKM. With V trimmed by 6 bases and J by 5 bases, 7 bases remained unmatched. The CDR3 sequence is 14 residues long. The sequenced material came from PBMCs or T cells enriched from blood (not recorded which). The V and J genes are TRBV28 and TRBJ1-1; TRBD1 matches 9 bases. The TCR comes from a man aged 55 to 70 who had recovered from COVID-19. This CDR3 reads CASSYRGPRTEAFF. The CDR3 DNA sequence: TGTGCCAGCAGCTACAGGGGGCCGAGAACTGAAGCTTTCTTT.